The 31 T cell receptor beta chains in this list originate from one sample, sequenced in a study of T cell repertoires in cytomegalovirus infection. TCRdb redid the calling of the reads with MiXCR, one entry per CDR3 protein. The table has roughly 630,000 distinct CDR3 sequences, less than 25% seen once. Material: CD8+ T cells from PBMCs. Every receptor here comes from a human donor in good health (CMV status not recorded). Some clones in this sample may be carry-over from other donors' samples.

The DNA of the CDR3 is TGTGCCAGCAGCTCGAGGACTAGCGGGGGCTACGAGCAGTACGTC. Translated: CASSSRTSGGYEQYV. V is TRBV7-4 and J is TRBJ2-7, with 13 bases lining up with TRBD2. The germline CDR1 and CDR2 sequences are SGHVT and SQSDAQ. The CDR3 loop spans 15 amino acids. J was trimmed by 3 bases and V by 4 bases; bases with no gene match: 3.

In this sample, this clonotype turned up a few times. The DNA for the CDR3 is TGCAGTGCCGCCTTTAAGGGGTATGGCTACACCTTC. This gives the protein CSAAFKGYGYTF. The J gene is TRBJ1-2, the V gene TRBV20-1; possibly TRBD1 for D (5 bases). Trimming took off 6 bases at V and 5 bases at J, with 13 bases between the two ends. CDR1 is DFQATT and CDR2 is SNEGSKA in the germline V gene (reference sequence). The CDR3 has 12 amino acids.

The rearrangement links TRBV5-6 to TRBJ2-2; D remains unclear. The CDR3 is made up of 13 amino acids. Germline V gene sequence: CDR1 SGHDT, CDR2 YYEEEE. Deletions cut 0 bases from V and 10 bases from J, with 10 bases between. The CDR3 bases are TGTGCCAGCAGCTTGGTTCAGTCGAAGGAGCTGTTTTTT. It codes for CASSLVQSKELFF.

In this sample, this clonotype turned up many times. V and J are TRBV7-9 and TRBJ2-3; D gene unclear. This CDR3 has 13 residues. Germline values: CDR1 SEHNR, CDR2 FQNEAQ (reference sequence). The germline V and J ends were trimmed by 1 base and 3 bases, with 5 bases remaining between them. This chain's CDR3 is CASSLVVTDTQYF. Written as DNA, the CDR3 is TGTGCCAGCAGCTTAGTAGTGACAGATACGCAGTATTTT.

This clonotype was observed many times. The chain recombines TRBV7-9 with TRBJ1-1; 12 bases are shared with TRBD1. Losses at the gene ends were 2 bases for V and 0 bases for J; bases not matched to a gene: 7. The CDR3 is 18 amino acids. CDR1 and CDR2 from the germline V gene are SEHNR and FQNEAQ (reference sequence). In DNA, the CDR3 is TGTGCCAGCAGCTTACCACGGGACAGGGGGCTGATGAACACTGAAGCTTTCTTT. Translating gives CASSLPRDRGLMNTEAFF.

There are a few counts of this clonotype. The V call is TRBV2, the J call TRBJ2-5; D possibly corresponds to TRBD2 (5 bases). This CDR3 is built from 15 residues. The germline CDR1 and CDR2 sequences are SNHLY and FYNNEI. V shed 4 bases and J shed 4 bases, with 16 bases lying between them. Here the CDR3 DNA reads TGTGCCAGCAGTGGAATAGGGAGCGCGGGAGAGACCCAGTACTTC. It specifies CASSGIGSAGETQYF.

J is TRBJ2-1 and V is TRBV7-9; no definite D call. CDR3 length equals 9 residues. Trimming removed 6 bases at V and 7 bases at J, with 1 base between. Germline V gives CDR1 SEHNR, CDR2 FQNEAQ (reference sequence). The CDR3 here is CASSNEQFF. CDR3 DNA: TGTGCCAGCAGTAATGAGCAGTTCTTC.

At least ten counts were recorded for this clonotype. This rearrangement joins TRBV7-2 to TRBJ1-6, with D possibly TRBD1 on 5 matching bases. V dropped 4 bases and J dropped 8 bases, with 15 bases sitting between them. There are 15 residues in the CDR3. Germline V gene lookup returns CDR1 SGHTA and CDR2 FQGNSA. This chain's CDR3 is CASSSPEGRHSPLHF. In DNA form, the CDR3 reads TGTGCCAGCAGCTCCCCGGAGGGGAGGCATTCACCCCTCCACTTT.

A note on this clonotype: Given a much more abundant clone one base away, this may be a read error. Here the CDR3 DNA reads TGTGTCAGCAGCCTTGACACTGATGGCTACACCTTC. Its translation is CVSSLDTDGYTF. The J gene is TRBJ1-2, the V gene TRBV7-4; D unresolved. This CDR3 is 12 amino acids long. Looked up from germline, CDR1 is SGHVT and CDR2 is SQSDAQ.

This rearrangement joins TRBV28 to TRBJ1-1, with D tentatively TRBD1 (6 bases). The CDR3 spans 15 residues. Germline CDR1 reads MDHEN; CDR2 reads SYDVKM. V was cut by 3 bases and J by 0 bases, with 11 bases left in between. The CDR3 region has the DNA TGTGCCAGCAGTTTTTGGGGGGCTGTGAACACTGAAGCTTTCTTT. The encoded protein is CASSFWGAVNTEAFF. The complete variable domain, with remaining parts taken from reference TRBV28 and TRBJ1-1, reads DVKVTQSSRYLVKRTGEKVFLECVQDMDHENMFWYRQDPGLGLRLIYFSYDVKMKEKGDIPEGYSVSREKKERFSLILESASTNQTSMYLCASSFWGAVNTEAFFGQGTRLTVV.

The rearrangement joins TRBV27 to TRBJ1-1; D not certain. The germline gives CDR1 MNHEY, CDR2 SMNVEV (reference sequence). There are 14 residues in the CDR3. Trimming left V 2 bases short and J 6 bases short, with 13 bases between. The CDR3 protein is CASSLGRPPAEAFF. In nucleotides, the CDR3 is TGTGCCAGCAGTTTAGGGAGGCCACCCGCTGAAGCTTTCTTT.

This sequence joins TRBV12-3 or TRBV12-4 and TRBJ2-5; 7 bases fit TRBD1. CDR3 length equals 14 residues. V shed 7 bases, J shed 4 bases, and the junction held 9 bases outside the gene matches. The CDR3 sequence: CASTFEGGVETQYF. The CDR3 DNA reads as TGTGCCAGCACCTTCGAAGGGGGCGTAGAGACCCAGTACTTC.

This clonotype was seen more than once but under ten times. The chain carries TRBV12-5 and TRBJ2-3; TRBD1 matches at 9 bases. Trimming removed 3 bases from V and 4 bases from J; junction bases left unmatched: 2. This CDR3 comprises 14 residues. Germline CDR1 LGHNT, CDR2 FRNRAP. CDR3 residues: CASGFRTGADTQYF. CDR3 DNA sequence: TGTGCTAGTGGTTTTAGGACAGGGGCAGATACGCAGTATTTT.

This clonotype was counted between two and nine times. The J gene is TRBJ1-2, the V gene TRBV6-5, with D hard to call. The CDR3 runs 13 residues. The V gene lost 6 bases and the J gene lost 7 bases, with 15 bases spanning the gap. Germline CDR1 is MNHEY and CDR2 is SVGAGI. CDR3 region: CASSPVVVGGYTF. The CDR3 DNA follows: TGTGCCAGCAGCCCAGTAGTCGTTGGTGGCTACACCTTC.

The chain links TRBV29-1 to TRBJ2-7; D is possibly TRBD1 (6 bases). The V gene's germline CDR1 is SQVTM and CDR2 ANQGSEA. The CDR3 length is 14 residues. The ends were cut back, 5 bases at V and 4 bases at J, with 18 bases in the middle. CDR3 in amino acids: CSVSLQGNFYEQYF. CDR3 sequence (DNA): TGCAGCGTTTCTTTACAGGGTAATTTTTACGAGCAGTACTTC.

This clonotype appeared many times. CDR3 residues: CASSRPGGGYNEQFF. The CDR3 nucleotides read TGTGCCAGCAGCCGACCGGGGGGCGGTTACAATGAGCAGTTCTTC. V is TRBV5-6 and J is TRBJ2-1, with D possibly matching TRBD2 (7 bases). V was shortened by 4 bases and J by 4 bases, with 15 bases between the two germline ends. Germline CDR1 SGHDT, CDR2 YYEEEE. The CDR3 is 15 amino acids.

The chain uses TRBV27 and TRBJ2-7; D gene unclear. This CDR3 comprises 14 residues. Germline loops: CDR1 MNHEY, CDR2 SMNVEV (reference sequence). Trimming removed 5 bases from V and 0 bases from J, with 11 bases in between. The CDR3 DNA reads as TGTGCCAGCAGTATGGGGTTAAGCTCCTACGAGCAGTACGTC. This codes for CASSMGLSSYEQYV.

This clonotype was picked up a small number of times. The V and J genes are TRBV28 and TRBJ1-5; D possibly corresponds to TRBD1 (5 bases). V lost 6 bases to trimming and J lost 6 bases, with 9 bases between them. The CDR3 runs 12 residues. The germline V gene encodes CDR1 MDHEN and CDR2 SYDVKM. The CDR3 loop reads CASRAGTQPQHF. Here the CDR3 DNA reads TGTGCCAGCAGGGCCGGGACTCAGCCCCAGCATTTT.

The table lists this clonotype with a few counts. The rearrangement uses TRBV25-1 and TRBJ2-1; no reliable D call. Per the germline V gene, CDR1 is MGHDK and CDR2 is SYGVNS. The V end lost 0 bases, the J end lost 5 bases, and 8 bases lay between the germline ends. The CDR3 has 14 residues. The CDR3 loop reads CASSEYRADNEQFF. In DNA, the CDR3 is TGTGCCAGCAGTGAATATAGGGCTGACAATGAGCAGTTCTTC.

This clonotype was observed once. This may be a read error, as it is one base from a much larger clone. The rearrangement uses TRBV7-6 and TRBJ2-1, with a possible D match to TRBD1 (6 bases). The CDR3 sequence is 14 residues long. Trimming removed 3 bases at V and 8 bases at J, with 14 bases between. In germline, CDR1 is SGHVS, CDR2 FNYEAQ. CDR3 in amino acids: CASSFRGLWDEQFF. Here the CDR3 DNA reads TGTGCCAGCAGCTTCAGGGGCCTATGGGATGAGCAGTTCTTC.

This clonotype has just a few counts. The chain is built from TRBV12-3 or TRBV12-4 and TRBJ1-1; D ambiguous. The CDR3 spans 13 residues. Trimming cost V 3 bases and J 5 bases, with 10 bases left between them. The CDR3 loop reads CASSFVQRTEAFF. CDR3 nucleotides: TGTGCCAGCAGTTTCGTTCAGCGGACTGAAGCTTTCTTT.

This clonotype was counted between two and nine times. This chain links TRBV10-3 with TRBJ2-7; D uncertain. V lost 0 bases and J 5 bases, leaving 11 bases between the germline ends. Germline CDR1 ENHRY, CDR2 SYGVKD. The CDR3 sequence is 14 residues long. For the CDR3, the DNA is TGTGCCATCAGTGAGTCGCCCAGATCCCACGAGCAGTACTTC. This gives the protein CAISESPRSHEQYF.

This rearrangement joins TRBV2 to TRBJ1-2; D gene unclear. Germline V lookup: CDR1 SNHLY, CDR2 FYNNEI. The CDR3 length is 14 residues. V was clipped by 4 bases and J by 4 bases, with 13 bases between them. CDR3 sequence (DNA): TGTGCCAGCAGTGTCGCTTACCCACCCTATGGCTACACCTTC. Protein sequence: CASSVAYPPYGYTF.

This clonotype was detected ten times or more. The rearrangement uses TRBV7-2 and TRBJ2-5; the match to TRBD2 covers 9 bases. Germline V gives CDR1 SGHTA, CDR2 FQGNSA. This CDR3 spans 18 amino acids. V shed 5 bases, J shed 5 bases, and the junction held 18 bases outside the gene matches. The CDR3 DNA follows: TGTGCCAGCAGCCCGTTGGGAGCTAGCGGGGCGAACTTGGAGACCCAGTACTTC. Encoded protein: CASSPLGASGANLETQYF.

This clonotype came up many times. CDR3 region: CASRGQGPEAFF. The CDR3 nucleotides read TGTGCCAGCAGGGGACAGGGTCCTGAAGCTTTCTTT. This sequence joins TRBV7-8 and TRBJ1-1; 9 bases line up with TRBD1. The V gene's germline CDR1 is SGHVS and CDR2 FQNEAQ. The CDR3 covers 12 residues. The V and J ends lost 6 bases and 6 bases, in that order; junction bases with no gene match: 2. The full variable domain, rest sourced from reference TRBV7-8 and TRBJ1-1, is GAGVSQSPRYKVAKRGQDVALRCDPISGHVSLFWYQQALGQGPEFLTYFQNEAQLDKSGLPSDRFFAERPEGSVSTLKIQRTQQEDSAVYLCASRGQGPEAFFGQGTRLTVV.

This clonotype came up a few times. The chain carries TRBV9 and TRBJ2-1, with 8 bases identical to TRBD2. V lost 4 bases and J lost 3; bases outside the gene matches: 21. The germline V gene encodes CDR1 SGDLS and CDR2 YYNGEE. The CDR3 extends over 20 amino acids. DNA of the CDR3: TGTGCCAGCAGCCTCGGACCGGCCCAGGCGGGGGGCCTCCTCTACAATGAGCAGTTCTTC. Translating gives CASSLGPAQAGGLLYNEQFF. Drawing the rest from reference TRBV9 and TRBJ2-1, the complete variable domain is DSGVTQTPKHLITATGQRVTLRCSPRSGDLSVYWYQQSLDQGLQFLIQYYNGEERAKGNILERFSAQQFPDLHSELNLSSLELGDSALYFCASSLGPAQAGGLLYNEQFFGPGTRLTVL.

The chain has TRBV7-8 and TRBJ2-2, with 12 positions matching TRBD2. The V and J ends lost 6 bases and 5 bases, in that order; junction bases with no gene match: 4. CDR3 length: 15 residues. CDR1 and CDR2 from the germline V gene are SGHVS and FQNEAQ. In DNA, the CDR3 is TGTGCCAGCAGTGGACTAGCGGGGCCAACCGGGGAGCTGTTTTTT. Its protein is CASSGLAGPTGELFF.

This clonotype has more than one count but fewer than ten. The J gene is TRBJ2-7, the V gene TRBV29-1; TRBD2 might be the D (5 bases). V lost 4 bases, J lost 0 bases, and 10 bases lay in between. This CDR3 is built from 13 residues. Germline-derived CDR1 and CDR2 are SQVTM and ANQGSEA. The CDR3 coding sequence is TGCAGCGTTGGACGGGGTATCTCCTACGAGCAGTACTTC. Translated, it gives CSVGRGISYEQYF.

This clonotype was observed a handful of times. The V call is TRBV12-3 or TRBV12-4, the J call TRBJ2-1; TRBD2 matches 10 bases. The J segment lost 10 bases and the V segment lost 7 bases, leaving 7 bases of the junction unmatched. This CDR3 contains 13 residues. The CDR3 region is CASTLGLASEQFF. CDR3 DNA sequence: TGTGCCAGCACCCTGGGACTAGCGTCCGAGCAGTTCTTC.

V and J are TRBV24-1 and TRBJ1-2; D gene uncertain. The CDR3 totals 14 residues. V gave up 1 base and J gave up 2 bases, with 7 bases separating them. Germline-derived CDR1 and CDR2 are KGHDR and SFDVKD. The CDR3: CATSDFDINYGYTF. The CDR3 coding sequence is TGTGCCACCAGTGATTTCGACATCAACTATGGCTACACCTTC.

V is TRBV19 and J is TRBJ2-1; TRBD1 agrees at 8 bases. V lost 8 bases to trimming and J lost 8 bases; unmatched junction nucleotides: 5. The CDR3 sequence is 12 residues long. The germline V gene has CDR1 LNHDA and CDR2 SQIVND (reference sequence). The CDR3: CASQGAQDEQFF. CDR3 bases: TGTGCCAGTCAGGGGGCGCAAGATGAGCAGTTCTTC.